Listed below are T cell receptor beta chains from one sample, sequenced in a study of blood T cells in healthy people across ages. One entry per CDR3 protein results from TCRdb running MiXCR on the 5' RACE reads. The sample holds some 760,000 distinct CDR3 sequences; more than 20% are singletons and the top ten take more than 8.5%. These data also featured in a second study, about T cells of mothers and their children.

The material sequenced was blood. The receptors come from a boy younger than 18 in good health. Both conserved end residues are part of each CDR3. The order of the fields is J gene, V gene, D gene, clone size, CDR3 DNA, CDR3 protein. A D gene is named only where the DNA matches it firmly. Size values are once, few and many counts, or a class for expanded clones, and some rows have none.

>TRBJ2-2|TRBV7-3|TRBD2|.
TGTGCCAGCAGTCCTACAGGGACTAGTTGGACCGGGGAGCTGTTTTTT
CASSPTGTSWTGELFF
>TRBJ2-5|TRBV7-9|.|.
TGTGCCAGCAGCTGGCAGGGGATCCAAGAGACCCAGTACTTC
CASSWQGIQETQYF
>TRBJ2-7|TRBV7-8|TRBD1|once
TGTGCCAGTAGCCTGAGGACAGGATCGATATACGAGCAGTACTTC
CASSLRTGSIYEQYF
>TRBJ2-2|TRBV7-6|TRBD2|.
TGTGCCAGCAGCTTAGCGGGCGGGAGGGCCGAGGAGCTGTTTTTT
CASSLAGGRAEELFF
>TRBJ1-2|TRBV14|.|few
TGTGCCAGCAGCCAAGACGGTTCGGGGCCCTATGGCTACACCTTC
CASSQDGSGPYGYTF
>TRBJ2-2|TRBV12-3/TRBV12-4|.|.
TGTGCCAGCAGCCCCTCGAGGCCAGGGAGCACCGGGGAGCTGTTTTTT
CASSPSRPGSTGELFF
>TRBJ2-1|TRBV6-5|.|.
TGTGCCAGCAGTTACTCGACGAGCAGCGAGCAGTTCTTC
CASSYSTSSEQFF
>TRBJ1-1|TRBV4-3|.|.
TGCGCCAGCAGCCAAAGGCCGGACGTCATGAACACTGAAGCTTTCTTT
CASSQRPDVMNTEAFF
>TRBJ1-1|TRBV29-1|.|few
TGCAGCGTTGAACTGACAGCGCTTGCTGAAGCTTTCTTT
CSVELTALAEAFF
>TRBJ1-2|TRBV12-3/TRBV12-4|.|.
TGTGCCAGCCAGGACAACTTCTCTAACTATGGCTACACCTTC
CASQDNFSNYGYTF
>TRBJ2-6|TRBV24-1|.|few
TGTGCCACCAGTGATCGGGATGATGGGGCCAACGTCCTGACTTTC
CATSDRDDGANVLTF
>TRBJ2-3|TRBV4-2|TRBD2|.
TGTGCCAGCAGCCCCGGGGAGGGTGTAGATACGCAGTATTTT
CASSPGEGVDTQYF
>TRBJ2-5|TRBV11-2|TRBD2|few
TGTGCCAGCAGTCGCGGACTAGCCGAGGCTAGCCAAGAGACCCAGTACTTC
CASSRGLAEASQETQYF
>TRBJ2-3|TRBV4-2|.|.
TGTGCCAGCAGCCAAGGGACTCGCACAGATGCGCAGTATTTT
CASSQGTRTDAQYF
>TRBJ2-5|TRBV7-8|.|few
TGTGCCAGCAGCCCAGAGATTCGGGGGTTCGAGACCCAGTACTTC
CASSPEIRGFETQYF
>TRBJ2-4|TRBV5-6|.|.
TGTGCCAGCACAGACATGGCCAAAAACATTCAGTACTTC
CASTDMAKNIQYF
>TRBJ2-1|TRBV24-1|TRBD2|many
TGTGCCACCAGTGATCCCCCCGGGACTAGGGGCGAGGGGCAGTTCTTC
CATSDPPGTRGEGQFF
>TRBJ1-2|TRBV11-2|.|few
TGTGCCAGCAGCTCCCTCCCCCATGGGATTTATGGCTACACCTTC
CASSSLPHGIYGYTF
>TRBJ1-2|TRBV11-2|.|.
TGTGCCAGCAGCCAACTGGGAACCTATGGCTACACCTTC
CASSQLGTYGYTF
>TRBJ2-7|TRBV7-8|.|.
TGTGCCAGCAGCTTAAGCCAGACTAGGAGCTACGAGCAGTACTTC
CASSLSQTRSYEQYF
>TRBJ1-6|TRBV14|.|.
TGTGCCAGCAGGCCGGGAACAGGGATGGATTCACCCCTCCACTTT
CASRPGTGMDSPLHF
>TRBJ1-3|TRBV6-5|TRBD1|.
TGTGCCAGCAGCCCCGGGACAGGGGGAGCTGGAAACACCATATATTTT
CASSPGTGGAGNTIYF
>TRBJ2-5|TRBV7-9|TRBD2|many
TGTGCCAGCAGCCAGACTAGCGGGGGTCAAGAGACCCAGTACTTC
CASSQTSGGQETQYF
>TRBJ2-7|TRBV28|TRBD2|.
TGTGCCAGCAATCCGGGACTAGCGGGAGTACACGAGCAGTACTTC
CASNPGLAGVHEQYF
>TRBJ2-4|TRBV29-1|TRBD1|.
TGCAGCGTGGACCCGACAGGGGGGAACATTCAGTACTTC
CSVDPTGGNIQYF
>TRBJ2-7|TRBV20-1|.|.
TGCAGTGCTGAACAGTCCATCAACTACGAGCAGTACTTC
CSAEQSINYEQYF
>TRBJ2-2|TRBV10-2|.|.
TGCGCCAGCAGACAGGCCACCGGGGAGCTGTTTTTT
CASRQATGELFF
>TRBJ2-1|TRBV7-3|.|.
TGTGCCAGCAGCTACCAGGGTACCTCCTACAATGAGCAGTTCTTC
CASSYQGTSYNEQFF
>TRBJ2-3|TRBV14|.|.
TGTGCCAGCAGCCAAGAAGGAGCTCTCCTGGTGTCGGATACGCAGTATTTT
CASSQEGALLVSDTQYF
>TRBJ2-7|TRBV5-1|TRBD2|.
TGCGCCAGCAGCTCTCGGACTAGCGGTGAGTCCTACGAGCAGTACTTC
CASSSRTSGESYEQYF
>TRBJ2-5|TRBV29-1|TRBD2|.
TGCAGCGTTGAAGATCTTCCCGGGACTAGAAATATCAACATTCAAGAGACCCAGTACTTC
CSVEDLPGTRNINIQETQYF
>TRBJ2-2|TRBV18|.|.
TGTGCCAGCTCGATGCGACAGACGAACACCGGGGAGCTGTTTTTT
CASSMRQTNTGELFF
>TRBJ2-1|TRBV24-1|TRBD1|few
TGTGCCACCAGTGATCCCGGGACAGGGTCCTACAATGAGCAGTTCTTC
CATSDPGTGSYNEQFF
>TRBJ2-7|TRBV29-1|.|.
TGCAGCAGTCGGACAGACAGCTCCTACGAGCAGTACTTC
CSSRTDSSYEQYF
>TRBJ2-3|TRBV29-1|TRBD2|few
TGCAGCGTTGAAGTTTACGGGACTACCACAGATACGCAGTATTTT
CSVEVYGTTTDTQYF
>TRBJ2-1|TRBV3-1|.|.
TGTGCCAGCAGCCTCATAGCGGTTGCAAATGAGCAGTTCTTC
CASSLIAVANEQFF
>TRBJ2-5|TRBV7-9|.|.
TGTGCCAGCAGCGGACAGATAGAGCAGTACTTC
CASSGQIEQYF
>TRBJ1-6|TRBV6-5|TRBD1|.
TGTGCCAGCAGTTACACCGCTGGGACAGGGGGGACAGGCTCCTATAATTCACCCCTCCACTTT
CASSYTAGTGGTGSYNSPLHF
>TRBJ2-3|TRBV11-2|.|few
TGTGCCAGCAGCTCGGGGGGCCCAGATACGCAGTATTTT
CASSSGGPDTQYF
>TRBJ2-6|TRBV12-5|.|few
TGTGCTAGTGGTTTAAAGGGTGTCTCTGGGGCCAACGTCCTGACTTTC
CASGLKGVSGANVLTF
>TRBJ2-7|TRBV29-1|.|.
TGCAGCGTTGAAAGCGGAGTCTACGAGCAGTACTTC
CSVESGVYEQYF
>TRBJ2-5|TRBV7-2|.|.
TGTGCCAGCAGCTTAATAACGGACTATAGGGAGACCCAGTACTTC
CASSLITDYRETQYF
>TRBJ1-6|TRBV7-9|.|few
TGTGCCAGCAGCTTAGGAAGTTTATCACCCCTCCACTTT
CASSLGSLSPLHF
>TRBJ2-7|TRBV5-1|.|.
TGCGCCAGCAGCTTGTCCTGGTCCTACGAGCAGTACTTC
CASSLSWSYEQYF
>TRBJ1-6|TRBV4-2|.|few
TGTGCCAGCAGCCAAGAAGGCAGGGGAGTCTATAATTCGCCCCTCCACTTT
CASSQEGRGVYNSPLHF
>TRBJ2-1|TRBV6-6|.|few
TGTGCCAGCAGCCATGGTATAGGCAATGAGCAGTTCTTC
CASSHGIGNEQFF
>TRBJ2-5|TRBV5-6|TRBD2|.
TGTGCCAGCAGCTTGGGTCTGCGGGGGGGATCCCAAGAGACCCAGTACTTC
CASSLGLRGGSQETQYF
>TRBJ2-1|TRBV4-3|.|few
TGCGCCAGCAGCCTCGAAGGCCCCTTAATCGGCGGGGTGGACAATGAGCAGTTCTTC
CASSLEGPLIGGVDNEQFF
>TRBJ2-7|TRBV7-6|TRBD2|.
TGTGCCAGCAGCTTAGGAGCTGGCGGGGGGGCGGCGTACGAGCAGTACTTC
CASSLGAGGGAAYEQYF
>TRBJ2-7|TRBV9|.|.
TGTGCCAGCAGCGTAGCGGACGGGTTTGCCTACGAGCAGTACTTC
CASSVADGFAYEQYF